This TCR beta chain was identified in a study of Graves' ophthalmopathy and Graves' hyperthyroidism. Study-wide context: Investigators collected peripheral blood at initial diagnosis, before any treatment was given. The study's findings and limits: For separating ophthalmopathy from stable hyperthyroidism, a 13-signature model gave 85% to 90% sensitivity and about 80% specificity.

RNA transcripts yielded amplified TCR beta CDR3 regions. Investigators did first-round RT-PCR with HTBI primers, then second-round multiplex PCR. TCRdb passed the multiplex PCR reads through MiXCR, listing each CDR3 protein once. The sample has some 200,000 distinct CDR3 sequences; roughly 27% are singletons. V was shortened by 2 bases and J by 4 bases, with 9 bases between the two germline ends. The germline CDR1 and CDR2 sequences are MNHEY and SVGAGI. CDR3 length: 13 amino acids. The table lists this clonotype with many counts. The antigen remains unidentified. Source material: peripheral blood. This sequence joins TRBV6-5 and TRBJ2-7; D remains ambiguous. The TCR was taken from a man aged 50 to 60 with Graves' ophthalmopathy. CDR3 region: CASSYPDGYEQYF. The CDR3 nucleotides read TGTGCCAGCAGTTACCCTGACGGATACGAGCAGTACTTC.